This paragraph covers one T cell receptor beta chain sequence. Sequencing was performed with immunoSEQ multiplex PCR; in TCRdb, only in-frame clones are kept and a portion is missing. The sample records about 190,000 clones, approximately 84% being singletons. The CDR3 covers 15 residues. CDR1 KGHSH and CDR2 LQKENI come from the germline V gene. Trimming cost V 5 bases and J 5 bases; bases outside gene matches: 9. This sample is drawn from a study of blood T cell repertoires in COVID-19. Study summary: Material from acute and convalescent COVID-19 was sourced from the United States, Italy and Spain.

Sequencing was carried out using PBMCs or T cells enriched from blood (not recorded which). The TCR was taken from a woman aged 30 to 39 who had recovered from COVID-19. This chain links TRBV18 with TRBJ1-2; the match to TRBD1 covers 9 bases. The CDR3 region is CASSTGQGIWYGYTF. For the CDR3, the DNA is TGTGCCAGCTCAACCGGACAGGGGATTTGGTATGGCTACACCTTC.